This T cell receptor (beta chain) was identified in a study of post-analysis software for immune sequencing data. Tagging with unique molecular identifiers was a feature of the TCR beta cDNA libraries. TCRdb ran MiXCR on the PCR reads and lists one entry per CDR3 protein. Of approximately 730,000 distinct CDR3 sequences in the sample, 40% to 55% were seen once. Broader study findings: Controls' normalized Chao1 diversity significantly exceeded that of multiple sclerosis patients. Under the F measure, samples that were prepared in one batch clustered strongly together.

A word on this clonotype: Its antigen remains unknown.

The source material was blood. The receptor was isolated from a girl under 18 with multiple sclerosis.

The CDR3 reads CASPSGRAPPYNEQFF. In DNA form, the CDR3 reads TGTGCCAGCCCTAGCGGGAGAGCCCCCCCCTACAATGAGCAGTTCTTC. V and J are TRBV7-2 and TRBJ2-1; 10 bases are shared with TRBD2. This CDR3 is 16 amino acids long. The V and J ends lost 8 bases and 2 bases, in that order; junction bases with no gene match: 9. The germline CDR1 and CDR2 sequences are SGHTA and FQGNSA.